This TCR beta chain was captured in a study of graft-versus-host responses after intestinal transplantation. Remarks on this clone: Antigen specificity is unknown.

Measured with immunoSEQ multiplex PCR; TCRdb has only the in-frame clones, and not every one. The sample contains over 65,000 clones, 91% of which appear only once. This CDR3 has 17 amino acids. Trimming took 5 bases from V and 3 from J; bases not matched to a gene: 15. Germline V lookup: CDR1 SEHNR, CDR2 FQNEAQ (reference sequence). The study's findings and limits: Levels of circulating GvH clones at their peak were associated with early post-transplant HvG declines. GvH clones turned up in recipient marrow; some had shown up first in ileum or blood.

The receptor comes from a human donor who received an intestinal transplant. The starting material was unstimulated CD4+ T cells sorted from spleen or lymph node cells, obtained before intestinal transplant. The V and J genes are TRBV7-9 and TRBJ1-2, with 7 bases that match TRBD1. The CDR3 DNA is TGTGCCAGCAGCCCCCCAGGCGGACAGGTTTCTCACTATGGCTACACCTTC. It yields the protein CASSPPGGQVSHYGYTF.